Presented here are 5 T cell receptor beta chains from one specimen sequenced in a study of PD-L1 blockade in urothelial cancer. Here immunoSEQ multiplex PCR was the method, and the copy in TCRdb shows in-frame clones only, minus some. The data show tens of thousands of clones, with under 90% seen just once and roughly 3.2% held by the top ten. Time point reported: pretreatment peripheral blood. Material: PBMCs, obtained around atezolizumab (anti-PD-L1) treatment. The source of these receptors is a man aged 70 or older with urothelial cancer.

The gene calls are TRBV7-2 and TRBJ1-1, with D possibly TRBD1 on 6 matching bases. In germline, CDR1 is SGHTA, CDR2 FQGNSA. Trimming took 5 bases from V and 4 from J, leaving 11 bases between them. The CDR3 is 13 amino acids. The CDR3 region has the DNA TGTGCCAGCAGCGTACAGGGTGCCACTGAAGCTTTCTTT. Its translation is CASSVQGATEAFF.

The chain recombines TRBV10-2 with TRBJ2-2, with 11 bases identical to TRBD2. The junction had 3 bases not matched to a gene; V was cut back by 3 bases and J by 0 bases. The CDR3 sequence is 17 residues long. The germline V gene has CDR1 WSHSY and CDR2 SAAADI. The CDR3: CASSDPGLAANTGELFF. The CDR3 DNA follows: TGCGCCAGCAGTGACCCGGGACTAGCGGCGAACACCGGGGAGCTGTTTTTT.

The CDR3 loop reads CASSLLGETGRQPQHF. CDR3 bases: TGTGCCAGCAGTTTGTTGGGGGAGACAGGGAGGCAGCCCCAGCATTTT. This chain connects TRBV28 to TRBJ1-5, with 7 bases that match TRBD1. The CDR3 has 16 amino acids. J lost 7 bases, V lost 3 bases, and 12 bases had no gene match. CDR1 is MDHEN and CDR2 is SYDVKM in the germline V gene.

This clone was seen only a few times. The rearrangement uses TRBV11-1 and TRBJ1-3, with D possibly being TRBD1 (5 bases). The V end was cut by 6 bases, the J end by 0 bases, with 24 bases between. The germline V gene has CDR1 SGHAT and CDR2 FQDESV (reference sequence). CDR3 length equals 19 residues. The CDR3 loop reads CASSGALSFFGGSGNTIYF. The CDR3 region has the DNA TGTGCCAGCAGTGGGGCGCTATCTTTTTTCGGCGGCTCTGGAAACACCATATATTTT.

This rearrangement joins TRBV14 to TRBJ2-7, with 9 bases matching TRBD2. CDR3 length: 16 residues. The junction had 8 bases not matched to a gene; V was cut back by 0 bases and J by 5 bases. Germline V lookup: CDR1 SGHDN, CDR2 FVKESK. For the CDR3, the DNA is TGTGCCAGCAGCCAAGATGTAGCGGGAGTGGGGGACGAGCAGTACTTC. Encoded protein: CASSQDVAGVGDEQYF.